The 25 T cell receptor beta chains below were found in one sample sequenced in a study of Ad26.COV2.S vaccination and SARS-CoV-2 variants. Some clones are missing from TCRdb's copy, which holds only in-frame ones; the method was immunoSEQ multiplex PCR. The sample shows 85,000 to 120,000 clones, over 70% of them seen only once. The material sequenced was peripheral blood, taken after recovery from COVID-19. These TCRs come from a human donor who had recovered from COVID-19.

The chain employs TRBV7-9 and TRBJ2-5, with TRBD2 matching 9 bases. The junction had 6 bases not matched to a gene; V was cut back by 5 bases and J by 2 bases. Germline-derived CDR1 and CDR2 are SEHNR and FQNEAQ (reference sequence). This CDR3 contains 15 residues. The CDR3 nucleotides are TGTGCCAGCAGCCCGAGACTAGCGGAACAAGAGACCCAGTACTTC. This codes for CASSPRLAEQETQYF.

The chain is built from TRBV5-5 and TRBJ2-5, with a tentative D call TRBD1 (6 bases). Per germline, CDR1 SGHKS and CDR2 YYEKEE (reference sequence). There are 14 residues in the CDR3. V was pared by 4 bases and J by 3 bases, with 13 bases between. The CDR3 DNA sequence: TGTGCCAGCAGCCGTACCACAGGGAAAGAGACCCAGTACTTC. It encodes CASSRTTGKETQYF.

A word on this clone: Different DNA sequences within this sample yield the same CDR3. The J gene is TRBJ2-7, the V gene TRBV11-2; 8 positions match TRBD2. Trimming removed 9 bases from V and 3 bases from J; junction bases left unmatched: 10. The CDR3 totals 14 residues. Germline CDR1 SGHAT, CDR2 FQNNGV. CDR3 nucleotides: TGTGCCAGTAGCCGTGTTAGCGGGGACTACGAGCAGTACTTC. This gives the protein CASSRVSGDYEQYF.

This clone has only a few counts. The chain is built from TRBV19 and TRBJ1-1; weak D call: TRBD1 (5 bases). This CDR3 comprises 13 residues. CDR1 and CDR2 (germline): LNHDA, SQIVND (reference sequence). V dropped 5 bases and J dropped 2 bases, with 9 bases sitting between them. This chain's CDR3 is CASSLGVNTEAFF. DNA for the CDR3: TGTGCCAGTAGTTTGGGGGTTAACACTGAAGCTTTCTTT.

V is TRBV27 and J is TRBJ2-1, with D tentatively TRBD1 or TRBD2 (5 bases each). Trimming stripped 0 bases from V and 0 bases from J, with 18 bases between. Germline V gene data show CDR1 as MNHEY and CDR2 as SMNVEV (reference sequence). The CDR3 runs to 19 residues. The CDR3, as DNA: TGTGCCAGCAGTTTATCGCCGGGACGTACTCAAAGCTCCTACAATGAGCAGTTCTTC. Its translation: CASSLSPGRTQSSYNEQFF.

The chain recombines TRBV27 with TRBJ1-2; 9 bases match TRBD1. V shed 5 bases and J 4 bases; nucleotides not matched to a gene: 11. From germline, CDR1 is MNHEY and CDR2 SMNVEV (reference sequence). The CDR3 has 16 amino acids. The CDR3: CASSQDRGSGGYGYTF. The CDR3 nucleotides are TGTGCCAGCAGTCAGGACAGGGGTTCGGGTGGCTATGGCTACACCTTC.

This chain connects TRBV7-2 to TRBJ1-2; D ambiguous. Germline V gene data show CDR1 as SGHTA and CDR2 as FQGNSA. The V end lost 4 bases, the J end lost 1 base, and 13 bases lay between the germline ends. The CDR3 is 15 amino acids. The chain's CDR3 is CASSSRQTDNYGYTF. The CDR3 DNA is TGTGCCAGCAGCTCTCGTCAGACCGATAACTATGGCTACACCTTC.

The chain joins TRBV28 to TRBJ1-5; tentative D call: TRBD1 (6 bases). Germline values: CDR1 MDHEN, CDR2 SYDVKM. V gave up 5 bases and J gave up 0 bases, with 14 bases separating them. CDR3 length: 16 residues. CDR3: CASSPAGVYSNQPQHF. CDR3 in DNA: TGTGCCAGCAGTCCCGCAGGGGTTTATAGCAATCAGCCCCAGCATTTT. Full variable domain (remainder filled in from reference TRBV28 and TRBJ1-5): DVKVTQSSRYLVKRTGEKVFLECVQDMDHENMFWYRQDPGLGLRLIYFSYDVKMKEKGDIPEGYSVSREKKERFSLILESASTNQTSMYLCASSPAGVYSNQPQHFGDGTRLSIL.

This clone occurred once. The chain uses TRBV13 and TRBJ2-4, with TRBD2 matching over 9 bases. Germline V gene data show CDR1 as PRHDT and CDR2 as FYEKMQ (reference sequence). This CDR3 has 19 amino acids. V shed 1 base and J 1 base; nucleotides not matched to a gene: 11. The CDR3 loop reads CASSLVGSGGPAAKNIQYF. Here the CDR3 DNA reads TGTGCCAGCAGCTTAGTAGGTAGCGGGGGCCCGGCGGCCAAAAACATTCAGTACTTC.

The J gene is TRBJ2-1, the V gene TRBV28, with TRBD1 matching over 9 bases. Germline CDR1 and CDR2: MDHEN and SYDVKM. This CDR3 spans 21 amino acids. The V segment lost 1 base and the J segment 3 bases; nucleotides outside the gene matches: 19. Here the CDR3 DNA reads TGTGCCAGCAGTTTATTGATGCTCCGGGACAGGGAATTCACCGGCTACAATGAGCAGTTCTTC. This encodes CASSLLMLRDREFTGYNEQFF.

This chain joins TRBV28 and TRBJ2-7; D is undetermined. Germline CDR1 is MDHEN and CDR2 is SYDVKM. V was clipped by 1 base and J by 6 bases, with 4 bases between them. The CDR3 length is 11 residues. The CDR3 nucleotides read TGTGCCAGCAGTTTATCTAGCGAGCAGTACTTC. Translation: CASSLSSEQYF. The full variable domain, completed using reference TRBV28 and TRBJ2-7, is DVKVTQSSRYLVKRTGEKVFLECVQDMDHENMFWYRQDPGLGLRLIYFSYDVKMKEKGDIPEGYSVSREKKERFSLILESASTNQTSMYLCASSLSSEQYFGPGTRLTVT.

As to this clone: Germline and junction disagree at one end, which may indicate a read error. The gene calls are TRBV5-4 and TRBJ1-2, with D perhaps matching TRBD1 (5 bases). CDR1 and CDR2 (germline): SGHNT, YYREEE (reference sequence). The CDR3 runs 15 residues. The CDR3 DNA reads TGTGCCAGCACCTTGGCAGGGCAAACCAACTATGGCTACACCTTC. This codes for CASTLAGQTNYGYTF. Variable domain in full (rest from reference TRBV5-4 and TRBJ1-2): ETGVTQSPTHLIKTRGQQVTLRCSSQSGHNTVSWYQQALGQGPQFIFQYYREEENGRGNFPPRFSGLQFPNYSSELNVNALELDDSALYLCASTLAGQTNYGYTFGSGTRLTVV.

The chain has TRBV27 and TRBJ1-1, with D perhaps matching TRBD1 (5 bases). The CDR3 extends over 13 amino acids. Trimming stripped 2 bases from V and 4 bases from J, with 8 bases between. The germline V gene encodes CDR1 MNHEY and CDR2 SMNVEV (reference sequence). The CDR3 reads CASSLPGRTEAFF. CDR3 DNA: TGTGCCAGCAGTTTACCAGGGCGCACTGAAGCTTTCTTT.

V gene TRBV19 combines with J gene TRBJ1-5; 9 bases are shared with TRBD1. Germline lookup yields CDR1 LNHDA and CDR2 SQIVND (reference sequence). This CDR3 contains 15 residues. The V segment lost 5 bases and the J segment 5 bases; nucleotides outside the gene matches: 7. CDR3 in DNA: TGTGCCAGTAGTCCGACAGGGGGGCCCGATCAGCCCCAGCATTTT. As protein: CASSPTGGPDQPQHF.

The J gene is TRBJ2-2, the V gene TRBV6-5; 10 bases are a match to TRBD2. Germline V CDR1 and CDR2: MNHEY, SVGAGI. With V trimmed by 2 bases and J by 5 bases, 5 bases remained unmatched. This CDR3 has 16 residues. CDR3 protein: CASSYALAGVTGELFF. Written as DNA, the CDR3 is TGTGCCAGCAGTTACGCTCTAGCGGGGGTTACCGGGGAGCTGTTTTTT.

The V and J genes are TRBV6-1 and TRBJ1-1; D is ambiguous. The CDR3 spans 14 residues. CDR1 and CDR2 from the germline V gene are MNHNS and SASEGT. Trimming stripped 2 bases from V and 0 bases from J, with 7 bases between. CDR3 sequence (DNA): TGTGCCAGCAGTGAAACGAACTTGAACACTGAAGCTTTCTTT. It codes for CASSETNLNTEAFF.

This clone was observed a handful of times. The rearrangement uses TRBV9 and TRBJ2-7, with D possibly being TRBD1 or TRBD2 (5 bases each). Germline V gene sequence: CDR1 SGDLS, CDR2 YYNGEE. The CDR3 is 13 amino acids. Trimming stripped 2 bases from V and 5 bases from J, with 11 bases between. CDR3 sequence: CASSVFWDHEQYF. CDR3 sequence (DNA): TGTGCCAGCAGCGTTTTTTGGGACCACGAGCAGTACTTC.

The chain couples TRBV6-5 to TRBJ1-3, with TRBD1 matching 8 bases. The CDR3 totals 13 residues. After removal of 8 bases from V and 7 bases from J, the junction contained 7 bases not matched to a gene. From germline, CDR1 is MNHEY and CDR2 SVGAGI. CDR3 bases: TGTGCCAGCGAAGTGGACAGGGCGAACACCATATATTTT. This sequence encodes CASEVDRANTIYF.

V is TRBV4-2 and J is TRBJ1-6; a possible D gene is TRBD1 (6 bases). Trimming cost V 0 bases and J 7 bases, with 13 bases left between them. Germline V lookup: CDR1 LGHNA, CDR2 YNFKEQ. This CDR3 is 16 amino acids long. In DNA form, the CDR3 reads TGTGCCAGCAGCCAAGAACTCCAGGGGATCAATTCACCCCTCCACTTT. Its translation is CASSQELQGINSPLHF.

This rearrangement joins TRBV2 to TRBJ1-5; D is possibly TRBD1 (5 bases). Trimming pared 3 bases from V and 7 bases from J, leaving 13 bases between. The CDR3 covers 14 residues. Germline V gene sequence: CDR1 SNHLY, CDR2 FYNNEI. As DNA, the CDR3 is TGTGCCAGCAGTGAGGGTCTCGGGGGACAGCCCCAGCATTTT. This translates into CASSEGLGGQPQHF.

The chain uses TRBV5-1 and TRBJ1-2; a possible D gene is TRBD1 (6 bases). V was trimmed by 6 bases and J by 5 bases, leaving 17 bases between them. There are 14 residues in the CDR3. Germline V lookup: CDR1 SGHRS, CDR2 YFSETQ. The CDR3 DNA follows: TGCGCCAGCACTCTGGCAGGGGATCCATATGGCTACACCTTC. Amino acid sequence: CASTLAGDPYGYTF.

This clone occurred a few times. This chain joins TRBV27 and TRBJ1-2, with 12 bases lining up with TRBD1. Per germline, CDR1 MNHEY and CDR2 SMNVEV (reference sequence). The CDR3 totals 17 residues. The junction had 8 bases not matched to a gene; V was cut back by 0 bases and J by 6 bases. This CDR3 is CASSLSEAGTGGHGYTF. CDR3 nucleotide sequence: TGTGCCAGCAGTTTATCCGAGGCCGGGACAGGGGGCCATGGCTACACCTTC.

In DNA, the CDR3 is TGTGCCAGCAGCTTAATAGGTTTGGGCGGCTACGAGCAGTACTTC. It is translated as CASSLIGLGGYEQYF. The chain recombines TRBV11-2 with TRBJ2-7; D uncertain. The length of the CDR3 is 15 residues. V was pared by 2 bases and J by 3 bases, with 14 bases between. Germline V gene sequence: CDR1 SGHAT, CDR2 FQNNGV.

This chain connects TRBV4-1 to TRBJ1-1; 9 positions agree with TRBD1. CDR1 is MGHRA and CDR2 is YSYEKL in the germline V gene. After removal of 4 bases from V and 2 bases from J, the junction contained 5 bases not matched to a gene. The CDR3 contains 15 residues. The CDR3 DNA is TGCGCCAGCAGCCGCGAAACAGGGGGCAACACTGAAGCTTTCTTT. Amino acid sequence: CASSRETGGNTEAFF.

As for this clone: Within the sample, other DNA sequences also encode this same CDR3. The chain combines TRBV5-1 with TRBJ2-1, with 8 bases matching TRBD2. V trimming: 3 bases; J trimming: 3 bases; junction bases outside the gene matches: 2. The CDR3 consists of 14 residues. Germline loops: CDR1 SGHRS, CDR2 YFSETQ. The CDR3 protein is CASSSAGGYNEQFF. CDR3 coding DNA: TGCGCCAGCAGCTCTGCGGGGGGCTACAATGAGCAGTTCTTC.